These 27 T cell receptor beta chains share one sample of origin, sequenced in a study of T-cell reconstitution after alpha-beta-depleted transplantation in children. Molecular barcoding with unique molecular identifiers was used for the TCRbeta library. TCRdb independently ran MiXCR on the PCR reads; one entry per CDR3 protein. The table has around 670,000 distinct CDR3 sequences, around 14% seen once. The material sequenced was PBMCs, taken before TCRalphabeta/CD19-depleted stem cell transplant. All receptors derive from a girl aged 2-10 years with congenital amegakaryocytic thrombocytopenia, due to receive a stem cell transplant.

Comments on this clonotype: This may be a read error, as it is one base from a much larger clone. The rearrangement joins TRBV20-1 to TRBJ2-1, with D perhaps matching TRBD2 (6 bases). CDR1 and CDR2 from the germline V gene are DFQATT and SNEGSKA (reference sequence). This CDR3 comprises 14 residues. CDR3 amino acids: CSAKMGLQGNEQLF. CDR3 nucleotides: TGCAGTGCCAAAATGGGACTTCAAGGCAATGAGCAGCTCTTC.

This clonotype was seen repeatedly, ten times or more. The chain couples TRBV12-3 or TRBV12-4 to TRBJ2-5; the D gene is possibly TRBD2 (5 bases). This CDR3 is built from 13 residues. The V and J ends lost 5 bases and 5 bases respectively, with 12 bases between them. The CDR3 spells CASSRGNGETQYF. The CDR3 coding sequence is TGTGCCAGCAGTCGAGGGAATGGGGAGACCCAGTACTTC.

This clonotype was picked up many times. The chain couples TRBV29-1 to TRBJ2-1; 10 nucleotides align to TRBD2. From germline, CDR1 is SQVTM and CDR2 ANQGSEA. V lost 4 bases to trimming and J lost 7 bases; unmatched junction nucleotides: 7. This CDR3 region has 14 residues. The DNA of the CDR3 is TGCAGCGTTGGAGCGGGAGGGCGTGGGAATGAGCAGTTCTTC. Amino acid sequence: CSVGAGGRGNEQFF.

This clonotype was recorded a few times. V and J are TRBV12-3 or TRBV12-4 and TRBJ1-2; D perhaps matches TRBD1 (5 bases). V gave up 5 bases and J gave up 6 bases, with 13 bases separating them. The CDR3 runs 13 residues. CDR3 nucleotides: TGTGCCAGCAGTCCCACAGGCGCCGATGGCTACACCTTC. This encodes CASSPTGADGYTF.

In this sample, this clonotype turned up many times. The chain links TRBV10-3 to TRBJ2-1; no clear D gene. The CDR3 loop spans 14 amino acids. V was shortened by 9 bases and J by 0 bases, with 12 bases between the two germline ends. Germline V lookup: CDR1 ENHRY, CDR2 SYGVKD. In DNA form, the CDR3 reads TGTGCCATAGATGACCCGAGCTCCTACAATGAGCAGTTCTTC. Amino acid sequence: CAIDDPSSYNEQFF.

The rearrangement links TRBV7-2 to TRBJ2-5; D is undetermined. The V gene's germline CDR1 is SGHTA and CDR2 FQGNSA. V lost 4 bases to trimming and J lost 4 bases, with 10 bases between them. The CDR3 contains 13 residues. As DNA, the CDR3 is TGTGCCAGCAGCTACCCTTTGGGAGAGACCCAGTACTTC. This gives the protein CASSYPLGETQYF.

This clonotype has a count of ten or more. The CDR3, as DNA: TGCAGTGCTAGGCTTCCCAGGCGAAACACAGATACGCAGTATTTT. It codes for CSARLPRRNTDTQYF. The J gene is TRBJ2-3, the V gene TRBV20-1; D unresolved. CDR3 length: 15 residues. Germline V gives CDR1 DFQATT, CDR2 SNEGSKA (reference sequence). The V end lost 3 bases, the J end lost 2 bases, and 15 bases lay between the germline ends.

The chain couples TRBV7-9 to TRBJ1-2; TRBD1 is a possible D gene (5 bases). The length of the CDR3 is 13 residues. V was trimmed by 4 bases and J by 8 bases, leaving 14 bases between them. Per the germline V gene, CDR1 is SEHNR and CDR2 is FQNEAQ (reference sequence). The CDR3 loop reads CASSSLGGQGYTF. The CDR3 DNA follows: TGTGCCAGCAGCTCCCTCGGGGGTCAAGGCTACACCTTC.

This clonotype was picked up many times. V and J are TRBV29-1 and TRBJ1-1, with D possibly TRBD1 on 5 matching bases. CDR3 size: 11 residues. The germline CDR1 and CDR2 sequences are SQVTM and ANQGSEA. Between the trimmed V and J ends, which lost 8 bases and 11 bases, there was a span of 18 bases. The chain's CDR3 is CSFVRDVTAFF. The CDR3 DNA is TGCAGCTTCGTCAGGGATGTGACGGCTTTCTTT. Using reference TRBV29-1 and TRBJ1-1 for the parts outside the CDR3, the full variable domain is SAVISQKPSRDICQRGTSLTIQCQVDSQVTMMFWYRQQPGQSLTLIATANQGSEATYESGFVIDKFPISRPNLTFSTLTVSNMSPEDSSIYLCSFVRDVTAFFGQGTRLTVV.

This clonotype was recorded many times. The DNA for the CDR3 is TGCAGCGTTGCAGGGGACCCGACGAGAACCTACGAGCAGTACTTC. Residues: CSVAGDPTRTYEQYF. This chain links TRBV29-1 with TRBJ2-7, with D tentatively TRBD1 (6 bases). Germline CDR1 is SQVTM and CDR2 is ANQGSEA. The CDR3 length is 15 residues. V was pared by 4 bases and J by 2 bases, with 18 bases between.

This clonotype was counted a few times. The rearrangement links TRBV5-8 to TRBJ2-1; unclear D gene. Germline values: CDR1 SGHTS, CDR2 YDEGEE. CDR3 length: 13 amino acids. Deletions cut 2 bases from V and 10 bases from J, with 13 bases between. CDR3 in amino acids: CASSFSSRSEQFF. DNA of the CDR3: TGTGCCAGCAGCTTCAGCTCGCGCAGCGAGCAGTTCTTC.

The gene calls are TRBV18 and TRBJ2-1; D is uncertain. This CDR3 is 14 amino acids long. The V and J ends lost 3 bases and 3 bases respectively, with 9 bases between them. Germline-derived CDR1 and CDR2 are KGHSH and LQKENI. The DNA for the CDR3 is TGTGCCAGCTCACCTCCGAACGGCTACAATGAGCAGTTCTTC. This translates into CASSPPNGYNEQFF.

In this sample, this clonotype turned up many times. The chain uses TRBV20-1 and TRBJ1-1; a weak D match, TRBD1 (5 bases). The CDR3 has 16 residues. From germline, CDR1 is DFQATT and CDR2 SNEGSKA (reference sequence). Between the trimmed V and J ends, which lost 3 bases and 4 bases, there was a span of 21 bases. CDR3 residues: CSASRDGGGVCTEAFF. The CDR3 DNA follows: TGCAGTGCTAGCCGGGACGGCGGCGGTGTATGCACTGAAGCTTTCTTT.

This clonotype was seen more than once but under ten times. The CDR3 loop reads CASSLRDSGYGETQYF. The CDR3 DNA sequence: TGTGCCAGCAGCTTAAGGGACAGTGGGTATGGAGAGACCCAGTACTTC. The chain uses TRBV7-8 and TRBJ2-5; 7 positions match TRBD1. From germline, CDR1 is SGHVS and CDR2 FQNEAQ. Trimming cost V 2 bases and J 4 bases; bases outside gene matches: 10. CDR3 length: 16 residues.

In its sample, this clonotype was seen many times. V is TRBV5-1 and J is TRBJ2-1; 9 nucleotides line up with TRBD1. Trimming cost V 0 bases and J 3 bases; bases outside gene matches: 4. CDR1 and CDR2 from the germline V gene are SGHRS and YFSETQ. The CDR3 is made up of 16 amino acids. The CDR3: CASSLEVGQGYNEQFF. CDR3 in DNA: TGCGCCAGCAGCTTGGAGGTGGGACAGGGCTACAATGAGCAGTTCTTC.

At least ten counts were recorded for this clonotype. The CDR3 DNA follows: TGCAGCGTTGGTATAGGGACAGCCTACGAGCAGTACTTC. It encodes CSVGIGTAYEQYF. The chain employs TRBV29-1 and TRBJ2-7; 7 nucleotides line up with TRBD1. The CDR3 runs 13 residues. The germline V gene encodes CDR1 SQVTM and CDR2 ANQGSEA. V shed 4 bases and J 2 bases; nucleotides not matched to a gene: 5.

With regard to this clonotype: Just one base apart from a much larger clone, this may be a read error. The CDR3 carries no conserved terminal phenylalanine or tryptophan, so it likely arises from a read error. This sequence joins TRBV5-4 and TRBJ2-7; D might be TRBD1 or TRBD2, each matching 6 bases. V lost 0 bases, J lost 3 bases, and 10 bases lay in between. Germline V gene lookup returns CDR1 SGHNT and CDR2 YYREEE (reference sequence). There are 14 residues in the CDR3. CDR3 in amino acids: CASSLEGGDYEQYL. As DNA, the CDR3 is TGTGCCAGCAGCTTGGAGGGGGGAGACTACGAGCAGTACCTC.

This clonotype was seen repeatedly, ten times or more. The rearrangement links TRBV12-3 or TRBV12-4 to TRBJ1-2; no reliable D call. This CDR3 region has 11 residues. The V end was cut by 7 bases, the J end by 6 bases, with 9 bases between. CDR3 nucleotides: TGTGCCAGCACCAAGGGCGATGGCTACACCTTC. It yields the protein CASTKGDGYTF.

This clonotype was recorded at least ten times. This chain joins TRBV5-1 and TRBJ1-5, with 8 bases matching TRBD1. CDR3 length: 15 residues. Germline assignment: CDR1 SGHRS and CDR2 YFSETQ. The V and J ends lost 4 bases and 1 base, in that order; junction bases with no gene match: 4. The CDR3 DNA is TGCGCCAGCAGCCCCGACAGGGGCAGCAATCAGCCCCAGCATTTT. Encoded protein: CASSPDRGSNQPQHF.

This chain uses TRBV12-3 or TRBV12-4 with TRBJ2-5; D is uncertain. The CDR3 loop spans 14 amino acids. Deletions cut 8 bases from V and 5 bases from J, with 18 bases between. The CDR3: CASGFLWSSETQYF. CDR3 in DNA: TGTGCCAGCGGATTCTTGTGGAGTTCCGAGACCCAGTACTTC.

Notes on this clonotype: With a much larger clone just one base away, this may be a read error. The V gene is TRBV7-9, the J gene TRBJ2-1, with D hard to call. The CDR3 loop spans 10 amino acids. Germline CDR1 is SEHNR and CDR2 is FQNEAQ (reference sequence). The CDR3 here is CASGLVEQFF. The CDR3 DNA follows: TGTGCCAGCGGCTTAGTTGAGCAGTTCTTC.

This clonotype has a count of ten or more. The chain carries TRBV24-1 and TRBJ2-1; D assignment may be TRBD1 or TRBD2 (6 bases each). Trimming shortened V by 2 bases and J by 1 base, and 11 bases separated the two germline ends. This CDR3 region has 16 residues. Per germline, CDR1 KGHDR and CDR2 SFDVKD. In DNA, the CDR3 is TGTGCCACCAGTGATTCTGGGGGGCTTTCCTACAATGAGCAGTTCTTC. Protein sequence: CATSDSGGLSYNEQFF.

The chain uses TRBV12-3 or TRBV12-4 and TRBJ2-5; D perhaps matches TRBD2 (6 bases). V shed 3 bases and J shed 2 bases, with 16 bases lying between them. This CDR3 spans 16 amino acids. CDR3 DNA: TGTGCCAGCAGTTTTACGTCCCGGGACTCGCAAGAGACCCAGTACTTC. Encoded protein: CASSFTSRDSQETQYF.

This clonotype was seen repeatedly, ten times or more. V is TRBV27 and J is TRBJ2-7; 9 bases align to TRBD2. J lost 2 bases, V lost 5 bases, and 4 bases had no gene match. The CDR3 contains 14 residues. In germline, CDR1 is MNHEY, CDR2 SMNVEV (reference sequence). The CDR3 DNA is TGTGCCAGCAGTATTCGACTAGCGGCCTACGAGCAGTACTTC. This gives the protein CASSIRLAAYEQYF.

The chain joins TRBV2 to TRBJ2-4, with TRBD1 matching over 9 bases. Germline CDR1 reads SNHLY; CDR2 reads FYNNEI. This CDR3 has 12 residues. Losses at the gene ends were 10 bases for V and 8 bases for J; bases not matched to a gene: 6. The CDR3 bases are TGTGCCACACAGGGGGCCTTAGACATTCAGTACTTC. Its translation is CATQGALDIQYF.

About this clonotype itself: It may be a read error: a sequence one base away is much more abundant. This chain joins TRBV7-3 and TRBJ2-5; D unclear. Germline V gene data show CDR1 as SGHTA and CDR2 as FQGTGA. This CDR3 has 13 amino acids. In nucleotides, the CDR3 is TGTGCCAGCAGCGCAGTCCCACAAGAGACCCTGTACTTC. It encodes CASSAVPQETLYF.

The rearrangement joins TRBV19 to TRBJ1-1; maybe TRBD1 (5 bases). CDR1 and CDR2 (germline): LNHDA, SQIVND (reference sequence). With 3 bases removed from V and 1 base from J, the gap between germline ends came to 9 bases. The CDR3 extends over 14 amino acids. The CDR3 loop is CASSMGQPNTEAFF. The CDR3 region has the DNA TGTGCCAGTAGTATGGGGCAGCCGAACACTGAAGCTTTCTTT.